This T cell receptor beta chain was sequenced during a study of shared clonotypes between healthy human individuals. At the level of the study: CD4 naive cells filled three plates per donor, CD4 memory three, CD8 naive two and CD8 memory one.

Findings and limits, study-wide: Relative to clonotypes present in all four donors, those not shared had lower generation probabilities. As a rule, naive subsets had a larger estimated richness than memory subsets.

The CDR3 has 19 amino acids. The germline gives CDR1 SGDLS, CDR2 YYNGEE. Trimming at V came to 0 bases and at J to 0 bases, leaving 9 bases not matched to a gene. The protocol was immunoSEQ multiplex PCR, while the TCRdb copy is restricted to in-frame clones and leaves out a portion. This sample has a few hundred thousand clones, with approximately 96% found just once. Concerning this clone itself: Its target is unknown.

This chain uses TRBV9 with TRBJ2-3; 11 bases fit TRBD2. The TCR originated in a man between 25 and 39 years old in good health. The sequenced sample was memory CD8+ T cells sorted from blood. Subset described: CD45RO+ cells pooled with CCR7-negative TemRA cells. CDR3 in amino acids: CASSVGLAGFLTSTDTQYF. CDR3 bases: TGTGCCAGCAGCGTAGGACTAGCGGGATTCTTAACTAGCACAGATACGCAGTATTTT.